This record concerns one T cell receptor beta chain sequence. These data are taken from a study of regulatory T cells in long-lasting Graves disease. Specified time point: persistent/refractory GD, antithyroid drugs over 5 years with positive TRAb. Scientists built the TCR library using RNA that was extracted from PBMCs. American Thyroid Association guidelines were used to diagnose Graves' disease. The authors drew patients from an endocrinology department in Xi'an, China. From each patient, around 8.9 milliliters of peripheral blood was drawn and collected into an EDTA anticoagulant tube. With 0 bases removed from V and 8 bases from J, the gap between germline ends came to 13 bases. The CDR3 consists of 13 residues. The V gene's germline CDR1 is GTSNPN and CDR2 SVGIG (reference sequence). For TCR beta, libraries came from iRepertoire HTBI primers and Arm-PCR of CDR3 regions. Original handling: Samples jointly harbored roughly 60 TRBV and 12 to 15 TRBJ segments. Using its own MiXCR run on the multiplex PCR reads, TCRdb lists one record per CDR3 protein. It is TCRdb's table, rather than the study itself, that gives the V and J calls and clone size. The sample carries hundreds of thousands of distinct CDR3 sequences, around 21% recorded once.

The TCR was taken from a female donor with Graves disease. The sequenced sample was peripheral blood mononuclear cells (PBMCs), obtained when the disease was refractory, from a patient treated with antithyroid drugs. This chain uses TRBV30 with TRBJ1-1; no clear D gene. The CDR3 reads CAWSVSLEAEAFF. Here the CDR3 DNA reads TGTGCCTGGAGTGTATCGTTGGAGGCAGAAGCTTTCTTT. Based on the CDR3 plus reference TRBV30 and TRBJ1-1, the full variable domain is SQTIHQWPATLVQPVGSPLSLECTVEGTSNPNLYWYRQAAGRGLQLLFYSVGIGQISSEVPQNLSASRPQDRQFILSSKKLLLSDSGFYLCAWSVSLEAEAFFGQGTRLTVV.